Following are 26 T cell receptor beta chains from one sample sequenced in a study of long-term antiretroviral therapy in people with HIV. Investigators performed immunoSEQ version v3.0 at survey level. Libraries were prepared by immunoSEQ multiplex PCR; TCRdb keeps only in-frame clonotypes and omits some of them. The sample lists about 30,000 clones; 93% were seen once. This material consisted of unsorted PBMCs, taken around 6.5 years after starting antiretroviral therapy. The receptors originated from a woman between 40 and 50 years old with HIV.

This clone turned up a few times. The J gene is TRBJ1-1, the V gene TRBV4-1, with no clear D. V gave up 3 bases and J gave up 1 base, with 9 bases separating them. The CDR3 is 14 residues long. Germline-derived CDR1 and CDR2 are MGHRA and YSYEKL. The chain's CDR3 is CASSHLRGNTEAFF. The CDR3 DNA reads TGCGCCAGCAGCCACCTACGAGGGAACACTGAAGCTTTCTTT.

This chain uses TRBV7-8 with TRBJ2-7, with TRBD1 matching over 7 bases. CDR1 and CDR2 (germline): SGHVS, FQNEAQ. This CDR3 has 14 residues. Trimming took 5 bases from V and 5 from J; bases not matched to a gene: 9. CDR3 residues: CASSLTDRVDEQYF. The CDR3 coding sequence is TGTGCCAGCAGCCTCACCGACAGGGTAGACGAGCAGTACTTC.

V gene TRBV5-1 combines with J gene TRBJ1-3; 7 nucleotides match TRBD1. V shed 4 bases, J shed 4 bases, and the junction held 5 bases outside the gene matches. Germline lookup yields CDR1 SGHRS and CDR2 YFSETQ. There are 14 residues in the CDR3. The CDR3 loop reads CASSTSDRGNTIYF. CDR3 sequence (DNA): TGCGCCAGCAGCACCTCGGACAGGGGAAACACCATATATTTT.

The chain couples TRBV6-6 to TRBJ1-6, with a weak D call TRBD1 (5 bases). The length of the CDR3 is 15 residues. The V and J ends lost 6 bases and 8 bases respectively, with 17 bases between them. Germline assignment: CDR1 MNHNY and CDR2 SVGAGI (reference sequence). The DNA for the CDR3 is TGTGCCAGCAGGAATATTATTCAGGGAGATTCACCCCTCCACTTT. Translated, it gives CASRNIIQGDSPLHF.

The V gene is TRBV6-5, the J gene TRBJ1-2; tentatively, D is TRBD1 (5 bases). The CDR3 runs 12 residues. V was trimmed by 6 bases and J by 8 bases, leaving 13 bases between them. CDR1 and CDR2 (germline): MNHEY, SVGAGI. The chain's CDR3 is CASSRDPGGYTF. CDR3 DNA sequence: TGTGCCAGCAGCCGGGACCCCGGGGGCTACACCTTC.

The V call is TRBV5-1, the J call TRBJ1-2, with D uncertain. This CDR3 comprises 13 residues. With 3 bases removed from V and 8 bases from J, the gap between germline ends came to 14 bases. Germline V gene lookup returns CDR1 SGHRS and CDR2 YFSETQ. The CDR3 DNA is TGCGCCAGCAGCTCAGCTGGGTCGGGCGGCTACACCTTC. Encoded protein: CASSSAGSGGYTF.

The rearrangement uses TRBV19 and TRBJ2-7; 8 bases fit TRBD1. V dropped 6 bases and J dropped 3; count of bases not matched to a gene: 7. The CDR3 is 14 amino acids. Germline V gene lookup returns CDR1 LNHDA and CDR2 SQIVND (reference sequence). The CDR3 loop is CASRTADRDYEQYF. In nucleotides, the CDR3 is TGTGCCAGTAGGACTGCGGACAGGGACTACGAGCAGTACTTC.

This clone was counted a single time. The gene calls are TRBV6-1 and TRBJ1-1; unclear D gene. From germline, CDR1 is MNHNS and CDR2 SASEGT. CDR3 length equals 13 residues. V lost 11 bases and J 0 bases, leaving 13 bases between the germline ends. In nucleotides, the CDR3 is TGTGCCTCCAAAAGAGGGATGAACACTGAAGCTTTCTTT. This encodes CASKRGMNTEAFF.

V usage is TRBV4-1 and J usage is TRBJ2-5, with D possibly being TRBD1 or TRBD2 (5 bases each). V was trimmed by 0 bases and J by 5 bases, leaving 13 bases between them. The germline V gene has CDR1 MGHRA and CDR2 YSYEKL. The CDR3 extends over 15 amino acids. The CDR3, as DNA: TGCGCCAGCAGCCAAGATCCCAGGGACCGGGAGACCCAGTACTTC. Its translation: CASSQDPRDRETQYF.

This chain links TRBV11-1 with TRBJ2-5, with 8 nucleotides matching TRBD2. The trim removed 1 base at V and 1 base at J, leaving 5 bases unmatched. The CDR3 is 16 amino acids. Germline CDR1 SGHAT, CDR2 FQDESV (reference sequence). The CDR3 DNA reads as TGTGCCAGCAGCTTAGGTAGCGGGGTTAGCCAAGAGACCCAGTACTTC. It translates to CASSLGSGVSQETQYF.

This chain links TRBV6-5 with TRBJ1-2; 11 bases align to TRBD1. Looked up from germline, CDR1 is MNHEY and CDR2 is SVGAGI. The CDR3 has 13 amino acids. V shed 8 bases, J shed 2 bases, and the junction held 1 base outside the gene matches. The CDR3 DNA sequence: TGTGCCAGCTGGACAGGGGGCAACTATGGCTACACCTTC. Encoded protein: CASWTGGNYGYTF.

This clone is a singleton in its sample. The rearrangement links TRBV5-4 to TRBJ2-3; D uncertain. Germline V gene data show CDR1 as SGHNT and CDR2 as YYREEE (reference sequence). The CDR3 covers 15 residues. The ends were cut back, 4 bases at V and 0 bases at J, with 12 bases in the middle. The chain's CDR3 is CASSVRVPSTDTQYF. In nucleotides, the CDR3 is TGTGCCAGCAGCGTTAGGGTCCCTAGCACAGATACGCAGTATTTT. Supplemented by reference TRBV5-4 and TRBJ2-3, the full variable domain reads ETGVTQSPTHLIKTRGQQVTLRCSSQSGHNTVSWYQQALGQGPQFIFQYYREEENGRGNFPPRFSGLQFPNYSSELNVNALELDDSALYLCASSVRVPSTDTQYFGPGTRLTVL.

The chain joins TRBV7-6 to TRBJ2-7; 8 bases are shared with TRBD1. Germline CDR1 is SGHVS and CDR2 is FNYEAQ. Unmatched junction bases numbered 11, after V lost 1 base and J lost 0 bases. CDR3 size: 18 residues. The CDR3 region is CASSLGAPTGVSSYEQYF. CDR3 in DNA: TGTGCCAGCAGCTTAGGGGCCCCGACAGGGGTTAGCTCCTACGAGCAGTACTTC.

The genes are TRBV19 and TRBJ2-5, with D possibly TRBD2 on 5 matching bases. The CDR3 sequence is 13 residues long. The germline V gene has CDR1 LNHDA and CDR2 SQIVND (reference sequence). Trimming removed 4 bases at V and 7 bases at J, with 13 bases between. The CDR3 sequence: CASSKSNEGTQYF. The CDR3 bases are TGTGCCAGTAGTAAGTCGAATGAGGGGACCCAGTACTTC.

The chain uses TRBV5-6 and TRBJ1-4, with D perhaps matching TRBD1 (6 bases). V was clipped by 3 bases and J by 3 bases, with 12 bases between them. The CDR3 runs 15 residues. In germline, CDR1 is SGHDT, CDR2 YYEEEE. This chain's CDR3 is CASSWDGTPNEKLFF. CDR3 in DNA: TGTGCCAGCAGCTGGGATGGGACACCTAATGAAAAACTGTTTTTT.

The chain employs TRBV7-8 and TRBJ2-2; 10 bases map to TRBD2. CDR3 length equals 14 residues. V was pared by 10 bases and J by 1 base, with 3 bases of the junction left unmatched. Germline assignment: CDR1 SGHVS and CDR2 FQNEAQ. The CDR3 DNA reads TGTGCCACCTTAGCGGGGGGGAACACCGGGGAGCTGTTTTTT. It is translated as CATLAGGNTGELFF.

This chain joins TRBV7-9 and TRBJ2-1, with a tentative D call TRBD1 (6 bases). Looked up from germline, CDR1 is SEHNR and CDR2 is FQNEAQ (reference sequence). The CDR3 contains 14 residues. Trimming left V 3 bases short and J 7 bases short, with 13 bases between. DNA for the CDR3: TGTGCCAGCAGCTTGGTGGGGACAAAAAATGAGCAGTTCTTC. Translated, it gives CASSLVGTKNEQFF. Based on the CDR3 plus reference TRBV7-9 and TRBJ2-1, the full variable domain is DTGVSQNPRHKITKRGQNVTFRCDPISEHNRLYWYRQTLGQGPEFLTYFQNEAQLEKSRLLSDRFSAERPKGSFSTLEIQRTEQGDSAMYLCASSLVGTKNEQFFGPGTRLTVL.

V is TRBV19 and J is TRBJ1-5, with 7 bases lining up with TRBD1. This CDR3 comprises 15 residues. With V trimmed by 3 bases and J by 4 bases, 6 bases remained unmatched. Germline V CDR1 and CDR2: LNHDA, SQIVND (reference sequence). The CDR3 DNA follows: TGTGCCAGTAGTATCACGGGGACAGAGAATCAGCCCCAGCATTTT. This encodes CASSITGTENQPQHF.

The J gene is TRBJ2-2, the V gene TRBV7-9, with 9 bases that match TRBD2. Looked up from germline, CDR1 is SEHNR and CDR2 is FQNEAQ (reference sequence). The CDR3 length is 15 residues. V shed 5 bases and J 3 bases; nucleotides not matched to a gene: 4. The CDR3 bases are TGTGCCAGCAGCCCCCTAGCGGGGCACACCGGGGAGCTGTTTTTT. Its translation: CASSPLAGHTGELFF. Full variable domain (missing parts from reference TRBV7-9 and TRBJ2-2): DTGVSQNPRHKITKRGQNVTFRCDPISEHNRLYWYRQTLGQGPEFLTYFQNEAQLEKSRLLSDRFSAERPKGSFSTLEIQRTEQGDSAMYLCASSPLAGHTGELFFGEGSRLTVL.

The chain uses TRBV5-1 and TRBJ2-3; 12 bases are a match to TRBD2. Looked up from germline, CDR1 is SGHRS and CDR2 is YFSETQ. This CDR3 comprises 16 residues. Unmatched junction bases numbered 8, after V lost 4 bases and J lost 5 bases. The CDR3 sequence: CASSAGLAGKGDTQYF. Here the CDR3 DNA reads TGCGCCAGCAGCGCCGGACTAGCGGGGAAGGGAGATACGCAGTATTTT.

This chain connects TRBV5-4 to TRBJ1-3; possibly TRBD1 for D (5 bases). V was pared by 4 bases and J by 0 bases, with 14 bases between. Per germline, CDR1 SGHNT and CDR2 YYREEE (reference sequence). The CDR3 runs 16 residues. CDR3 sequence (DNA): TGTGCCAGCAGCATGGGGGTGGGCACCTCTGGAAACACCATATATTTT. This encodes CASSMGVGTSGNTIYF. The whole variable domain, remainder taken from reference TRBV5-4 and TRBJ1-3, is ETGVTQSPTHLIKTRGQQVTLRCSSQSGHNTVSWYQQALGQGPQFIFQYYREEENGRGNFPPRFSGLQFPNYSSELNVNALELDDSALYLCASSMGVGTSGNTIYFGEGSWLTVV.

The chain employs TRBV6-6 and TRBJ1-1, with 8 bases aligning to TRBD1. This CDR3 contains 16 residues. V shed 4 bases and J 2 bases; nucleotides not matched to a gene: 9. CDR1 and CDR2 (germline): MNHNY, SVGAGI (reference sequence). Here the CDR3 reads CASSSPTGAFNTEAFF. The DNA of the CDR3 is TGTGCCAGCAGTTCCCCGACAGGGGCCTTTAACACTGAAGCTTTCTTT.

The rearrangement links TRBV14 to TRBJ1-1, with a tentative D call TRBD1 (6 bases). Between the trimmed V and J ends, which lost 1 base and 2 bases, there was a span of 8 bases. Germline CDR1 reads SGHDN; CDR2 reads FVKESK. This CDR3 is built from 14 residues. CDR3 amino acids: CASSQAGANTEAFF. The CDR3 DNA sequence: TGTGCCAGCAGCCAAGCGGGGGCTAACACTGAAGCTTTCTTT.

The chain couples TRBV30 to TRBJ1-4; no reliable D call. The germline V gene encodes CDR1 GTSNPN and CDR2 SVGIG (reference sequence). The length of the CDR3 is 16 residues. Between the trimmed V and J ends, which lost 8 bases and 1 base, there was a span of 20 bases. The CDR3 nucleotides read TGTGCCGGTGGAGTCGGGATCGGGGTAACTAATGAAAAACTGTTTTTT. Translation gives CAGGVGIGVTNEKLFF.

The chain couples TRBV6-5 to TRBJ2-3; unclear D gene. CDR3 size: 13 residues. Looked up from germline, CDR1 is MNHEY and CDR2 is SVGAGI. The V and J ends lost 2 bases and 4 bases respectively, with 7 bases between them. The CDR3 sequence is CASSYVGADTQYF. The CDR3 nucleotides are TGTGCCAGCAGTTACGTTGGAGCAGATACGCAGTATTTT.

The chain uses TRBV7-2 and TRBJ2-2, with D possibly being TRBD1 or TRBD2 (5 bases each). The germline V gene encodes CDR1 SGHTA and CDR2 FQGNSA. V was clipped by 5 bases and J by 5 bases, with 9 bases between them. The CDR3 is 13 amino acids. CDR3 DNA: TGTGCCAGCAGCATCAGGGAGACCGGGGAGCTGTTTTTT. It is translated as CASSIRETGELFF.